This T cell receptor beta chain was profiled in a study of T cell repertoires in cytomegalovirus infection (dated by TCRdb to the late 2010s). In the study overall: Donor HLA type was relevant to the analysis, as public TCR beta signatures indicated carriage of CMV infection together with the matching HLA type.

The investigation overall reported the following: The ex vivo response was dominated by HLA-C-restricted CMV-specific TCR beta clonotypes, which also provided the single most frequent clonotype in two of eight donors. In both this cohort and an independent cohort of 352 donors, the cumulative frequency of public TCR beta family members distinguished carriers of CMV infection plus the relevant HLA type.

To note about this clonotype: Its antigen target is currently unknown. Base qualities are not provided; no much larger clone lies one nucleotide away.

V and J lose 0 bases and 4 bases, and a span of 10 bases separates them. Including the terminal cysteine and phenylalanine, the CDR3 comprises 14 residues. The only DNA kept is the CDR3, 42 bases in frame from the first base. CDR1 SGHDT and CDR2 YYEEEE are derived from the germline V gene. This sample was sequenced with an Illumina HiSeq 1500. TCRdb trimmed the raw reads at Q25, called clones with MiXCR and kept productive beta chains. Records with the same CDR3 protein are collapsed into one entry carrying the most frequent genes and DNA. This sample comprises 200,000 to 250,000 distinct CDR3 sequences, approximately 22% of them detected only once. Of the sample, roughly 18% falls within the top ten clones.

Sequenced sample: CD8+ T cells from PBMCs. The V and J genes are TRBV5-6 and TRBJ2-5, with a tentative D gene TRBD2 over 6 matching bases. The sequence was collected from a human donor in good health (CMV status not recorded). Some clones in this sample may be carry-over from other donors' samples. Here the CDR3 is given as CASSLVGGRETQYF. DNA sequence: TGTGCCAGCAGCTTGGTCGGGGGTAGAGAGACCCAGTACTTC. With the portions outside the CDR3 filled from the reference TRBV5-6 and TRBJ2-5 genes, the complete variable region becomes DAGVTQSPTHLIKTRGQQVTLRCSPKSGHDTVSWYQQALGQGPQFIFQYYEEEERQRGNFPDRFSGHQFPNYSSELNVNALLLGDSALYLCASSLVGGRETQYFGPGTRLLVL.